This entry lists 8 T cell receptor beta chains sequenced from one sample in a study of T cell responses to AZD1222 COVID-19 vaccine. TCRdb's copy holds only in-frame clones and misses some; the assay was immunoSEQ multiplex PCR. The profile covers roughly 65,000 clones, with about nine tenths appearing a single time and less than 9% taken by the ten largest. Sample: peripheral blood, taken on day 0 of AZD1222 vaccination. The receptors shown here come from an adult in good health.

The chain uses TRBV10-2 and TRBJ1-5, with D unclear. Deletions cut 3 bases from V and 0 bases from J, with 6 bases between. Per germline, CDR1 WSHSY and CDR2 SAAADI. This CDR3 has 14 residues. CDR3 sequence: CASSDIYSNQPQHF. As DNA, the CDR3 is TGCGCCAGCAGTGATATCTATAGCAATCAGCCCCAGCATTTT.

Written as DNA, the CDR3 is TGTGCCAGCAGCCGATATTCCGGGACTGTCTCCTACAATGAGCAGTTCTTC. This translates into CASSRYSGTVSYNEQFF. The V and J genes are TRBV3-1 (or the pseudogene TRBV3-2) and TRBJ2-1, with D maybe TRBD2 (6 bases). The germline gives CDR1 LGHDT, CDR2 YNNKEL (reference sequence). Deletions cut 4 bases from V and 0 bases from J, with 16 bases between. CDR3 length equals 17 residues.

This chain links TRBV13 with TRBJ2-5; 10 bases map to TRBD1. V gave up 6 bases and J gave up 3 bases; unmatched junction bases: 7. This CDR3 is built from 15 residues. CDR1 and CDR2 (germline): PRHDT, FYEKMQ (reference sequence). The CDR3 coding sequence is TGTGCCAGCAGTTCGGGACAGGGGCGAGAAGAGACCCAGTACTTC. Translated: CASSSGQGREETQYF.

This clone counts as medium-sized. The chain links TRBV20-1 to TRBJ1-5; no clear D gene. Trimming cost V 3 bases and J 4 bases, with 13 bases left between them. Germline V gives CDR1 DFQATT, CDR2 SNEGSKA (reference sequence). This CDR3 is built from 14 residues. The CDR3 reads CSASSNMENQPQHF. The CDR3, as DNA: TGCAGTGCTAGTAGTAACATGGAAAATCAGCCCCAGCATTTT.

The J gene is TRBJ1-1, the V gene TRBV7-9; D may be TRBD1 (5 bases). Germline loops: CDR1 SEHNR, CDR2 FQNEAQ (reference sequence). The V gene lost 5 bases and the J gene lost 2 bases, with 15 bases spanning the gap. The CDR3 length is 15 residues. The CDR3 DNA sequence: TGTGCCAGCAGCCACGACGTCGGGGCCAACACTGAAGCTTTCTTT. Protein sequence: CASSHDVGANTEAFF.

The V gene is TRBV19, the J gene TRBJ2-2, with D tentatively TRBD1 (6 bases). The germline CDR1 and CDR2 sequences are LNHDA and SQIVND (reference sequence). V lost 3 bases, J lost 4 bases, and 15 bases lay in between. This CDR3 contains 16 residues. This CDR3 reads CASSIVSGAFTGELFF. CDR3 bases: TGTGCCAGTAGTATCGTATCAGGGGCGTTCACCGGGGAGCTGTTTTTT.

The J gene is TRBJ2-1, the V gene TRBV18; 10 bases align to TRBD1. Germline CDR1 reads KGHSH; CDR2 reads LQKENI. CDR3 length equals 15 residues. J lost 7 bases, V lost 7 bases, and 10 bases had no gene match. The CDR3 region has the DNA TGTGCCAGCTACCCGGGACAGGGGCTATGGAATGAGCAGTTCTTC. As protein: CASYPGQGLWNEQFF.

This sequence joins TRBV19 and TRBJ1-1; perhaps TRBD1 as D (5 bases). The CDR3 consists of 13 residues. V lost 4 bases, J lost 5 bases, and 11 bases lay in between. CDR1 is LNHDA and CDR2 is SQIVND in the germline V gene (reference sequence). The DNA of the CDR3 is TGTGCCAGTAGTAACAGGCGGGAAACTGAAGCTTTCTTT. Its protein is CASSNRRETEAFF.